This section outlines one T cell receptor (beta chain) sequence together with its context. As yet, its antigen is unknown. TCRdb re-called the reads with MiXCR, one entry per CDR3 protein. Here the sample spans more than 150,000 distinct CDR3 sequences, approximately 19% being singletons. The entry originates in a study of T cell repertoires in cytomegalovirus infection. Study-wide findings and caveats: Dominating the ex vivo response were TCR beta clonotypes that were CMV-specific and HLA-C-restricted.

This TCR was sampled from a human donor in good health (CMV status not recorded). Some clones in this sample may be carry-over from other donors' samples. Specimen: PBMCs.

DNA of the CDR3: TGTGCCAGCAGCTTCACCGGGACTACACCTAATGAGCAGTTCTTC. Amino acid sequence: CASSFTGTTPNEQFF. The rearrangement links TRBV9 to TRBJ2-1; the match to TRBD2 covers 7 bases. V was pared by 4 bases and J by 7 bases, with 11 bases of the junction left unmatched. CDR1 SGDLS and CDR2 YYNGEE come from the germline V gene. The CDR3 sequence is 15 residues long. The full variable domain, rest sourced from reference TRBV9 and TRBJ2-1, is DSGVTQTPKHLITATGQRVTLRCSPRSGDLSVYWYQQSLDQGLQFLIQYYNGEERAKGNILERFSAQQFPDLHSELNLSSLELGDSALYFCASSFTGTTPNEQFFGPGTRLTVL.